These T cell receptor beta chains were read from a single sample in a study of neurological immune-mediated disorders. MiXCR was run by TCRdb on the 5' RACE reads, yielding one entry per CDR3 protein. The table lists roughly 66,000 distinct CDR3 sequences, 4.5% to 6% of them singletons. Sequenced material: PBMCs. The receptors were sampled from a woman in her sixties or seventies with multiple sclerosis. Both conserved end residues are part of each CDR3. Rows may omit the clone size; those that give it use once, few, many or a size class.

j_call v_call clone_size cdr3_aa
TRBJ2-1 TRBV5-1 many CASSKDSSYNEQFF
TRBJ1-5 TRBV20-1 many CSARREGAVPQHF
TRBJ1-1 TRBV12-3/TRBV12-4 many CASGRDSLRGTEAFF
TRBJ2-3 TRBV12-3/TRBV12-4 many CASSEGNTQYF
TRBJ1-1 TRBV7-6 many CASSSGGATNTEAFF
TRBJ2-7 TRBV7-9 many CASSSAGTAGRYEQYF
TRBJ2-3 TRBV7-8 - CASSLGRFSRQKGTDTQYF
TRBJ2-3 TRBV20-1 many CSAWGSTDTQYF
TRBJ2-1 TRBV18 many CASSPDLAGREQFF
TRBJ1-5 TRBV28 many CASSLRPGTLNQPQHF
TRBJ2-2 TRBV5-6 many CASSPGQGNTGELFF
TRBJ1-2 TRBV11-2 many CASSPGSGGRYGYTF
TRBJ1-2 TRBV20-1 few CSAERAGRTNYGYTF
TRBJ1-4 TRBV5-1 many CASSLRGQREKLFF
TRBJ1-1 TRBV20-1 many CSARDHGGAEAFF
TRBJ2-1 TRBV15 few CATSRTSGKYNEQFF